The text below deals with one T cell receptor beta chain. The clone's antigen remains unknown. Base qualities are not recorded, but no much larger clone differs from it by a single base. The sample originates from a study of blood T cell repertoires in COVID-19 (dated by TCRdb to about 2020). In terms of the full investigation: The collaborator samples originated in the United States, Italy and Spain and spanned the acute and convalescent phases of COVID-19. The material from the prospective study consisted of cDNA or gDNA derived from T cells, B-cell-depleted T cells, or PBMCs. Subjects who had been exposed to COVID-19, were actively infected with it, or had recovered from it provided the deeply sampled blood TCRbeta repertoires that made up the dataset. A freely available public database, intended as a resource for researchers studying the immune response to SARS-CoV-2, is where the repertoires were released. The samples were drawn from two sources: the first 160 participants of the ongoing ImmuneRACE study, and some 1,300 subjects contributed by 6 global collaborators. Sample metadata almost always included a de-identified subject ID, COVID-19 status, age in years and sex. Where available, HLA class I and class II types were obtained from metadata supplied by the sample provider rather than from assay-based typing. Broad study findings and their caveats: Clinical and demographic metadata were provided uncurated, with the amount varying by source and participant.

The germline V gene (reference sequence) gives CDR1 as SGHNT and CDR2 as YYREEE. V was cut back by 9 bases and J by 0 bases, leaving a gap of 13 bases between them. From the cysteine through the phenylalanine, the CDR3 covers 13 amino acids. This entry keeps only the CDR3 DNA: 39 bases, framed from base 1. Samples from volunteer blood donors who had recovered from COVID-19 were contributed by a second Seattle source. Collaborating institutions collected whole blood in K2EDTA tubes following their own protocols. Collaborator samples were shipped for TCRbeta analysis as frozen whole blood, isolated PBMCs, or DNA extracted from either sample type. TCRbeta CDR3 regions were amplified from genomic DNA by means of the immunoSEQ Assay, a bias-controlled multiplex PCR. In the source study's methods: Nucleated cell counts per sample were estimated from amplification of reference gene primers within the assay. To quantify the absolute abundance of each unique TCRbeta CDR3 rearrangement, sequence reads were collapsed and filtered. For each sample, productive Simpson clonality was calculated by taking the square root of Simpson's diversity index across productive rearrangements. Here the immuneACCESS table is served through TCRdb, limited to in-frame sequences with V and J called. Missing clones are a known gap in these copies; in checked studies unresolved V genes cover under half, and the rest lacks a known reason. The DNA gave D and trimming, while V, J and clone size come from that table. For this sample the table gives about 180,000 clones, of which roughly nine tenths were detected only once. Around 1.9% of the sample is in the top ten clones.

The chain uses TRBV5-4 and TRBJ2-7, with the D segment identity uncertain. The sequenced sample consisted of peripheral blood. The origin of this receptor is a man aged 18 to 30 who had recovered from COVID-19. This receptor has the CDR3 CATLNPSSYEQYF. The nucleotides are TGTGCCACCCTCAACCCGAGCTCCTACGAGCAGTACTTC.